One TCR beta chain is described in this entry. As to treatment: some 20 received Ad26.COV2.S at low or high dose, single or two shots; 5 received placebo; per-sample allocation not given. The samples date from day 63 after the first vaccine or placebo injection. Boston supplied an adult donor aged 18-55 years. This entry belongs to a study of Ad26.COV2.S vaccination and SARS-CoV-2 variants. The V gene lost 1 base and the J gene lost 0 bases, with 7 bases spanning the gap. CDR3 length: 15 residues. Germline CDR1 and CDR2: SGHTA and FQGNSA. Assay: immunoSEQ multiplex PCR; the TCRdb copy retains only in-frame clones and omits some. The sample has 300,000 to 500,000 clones; roughly nine tenths are singletons.

The chain carries TRBV7-2 and TRBJ1-5; no definite D call. The TCR sequence derives from a person aged 18-60 years who received the Ad26.COV2.S COVID-19 vaccine or a placebo. The source was peripheral blood, collected in a trial of Ad26.COV2.S vaccine versus placebo. CDR3 DNA: TGTGCCAGCAGCTTAGTTTCAAGTAGCAATCAGCCCCAGCATTTT. Amino acid sequence: CASSLVSSSNQPQHF.